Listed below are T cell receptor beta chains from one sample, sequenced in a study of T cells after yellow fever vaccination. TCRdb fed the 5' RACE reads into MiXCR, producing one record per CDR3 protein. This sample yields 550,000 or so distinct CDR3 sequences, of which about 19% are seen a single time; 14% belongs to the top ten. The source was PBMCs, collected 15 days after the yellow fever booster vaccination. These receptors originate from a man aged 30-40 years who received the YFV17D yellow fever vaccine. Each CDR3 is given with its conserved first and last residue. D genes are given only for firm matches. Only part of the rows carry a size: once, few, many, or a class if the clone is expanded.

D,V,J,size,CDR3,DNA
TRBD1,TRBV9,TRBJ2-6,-,CASSAFFSPGQGAQGANVLTF,TGTGCCAGCAGCGCTTTCTTTTCTCCGGGACAGGGGGCGCAGGGGGCCAACGTCCTGACTTTC
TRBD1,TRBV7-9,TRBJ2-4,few,CASSADRGRDVKNIQYF,TGTGCCAGCAGCGCAGACAGGGGGCGCGATGTCAAAAACATTCAGTACTTC
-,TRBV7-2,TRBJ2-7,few,CASSLDRTPLKQYF,TGTGCCAGCAGCTTAGACAGGACTCCCCTCAAGCAGTACTTC
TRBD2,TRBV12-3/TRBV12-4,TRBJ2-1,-,CASSPSGGRGSEQFF,TGTGCCAGCAGCCCCTCGGGCGGGAGAGGAAGTGAGCAGTTCTTC
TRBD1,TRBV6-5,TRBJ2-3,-,CASSYRGQSTDTQYF,TGTGCCAGCAGTTACAGGGGACAGAGCACAGATACGCAGTATTTT
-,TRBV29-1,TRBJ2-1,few,CSVGTLGVTDEQFF,TGCAGCGTTGGTACCTTGGGAGTTACAGATGAGCAGTTCTTC
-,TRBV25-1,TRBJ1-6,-,CASTSETGNSPLHF,TGTGCCAGCACCTCGGAAACGGGGAATTCACCCCTCCACTTT
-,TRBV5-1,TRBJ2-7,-,CASSWKGGRASYEQYF,TGCGCCAGCAGCTGGAAAGGCGGCAGGGCCTCCTACGAGCAGTACTTC
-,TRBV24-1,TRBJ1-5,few,CATSDPDRPQHF,TGTGCCACCAGTGACCCTGATCGGCCCCAGCATTTT
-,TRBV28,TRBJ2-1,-,CASSLGRHNEQFF,TGTGCCAGCAGTTTAGGGCGGCACAATGAGCAGTTCTTC
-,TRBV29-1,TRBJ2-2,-,CSVARAGELFF,TGCAGCGTTGCCCGGGCCGGGGAGCTGTTTTTT
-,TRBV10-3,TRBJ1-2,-,CAISDSHYTF,TGTGCCATCAGTGATTCACACTACACCTTC
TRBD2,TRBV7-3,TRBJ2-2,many,CASSALDSGSTGELFF,TGTGCCAGCAGCGCCCTGGATAGCGGGAGTACCGGGGAGCTGTTTTTT
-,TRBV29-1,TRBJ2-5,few,CSVAREGETQYF,TGCAGCGTTGCCCGGGAAGGAGAGACCCAGTACTTC
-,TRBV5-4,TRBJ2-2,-,CASSLPRTANTGELFF,TGTGCCAGCAGCCTTCCCCGGACTGCGAACACCGGGGAGCTGTTTTTT
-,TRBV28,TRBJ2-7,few,CASSRRNSHEQYF,TGTGCCAGCAGTCGCAGAAATAGCCACGAGCAGTACTTC
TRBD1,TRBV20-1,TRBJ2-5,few,CSATRDSKGETQYF,TGCAGTGCCACTCGGGACAGCAAGGGGGAGACCCAGTACTTC
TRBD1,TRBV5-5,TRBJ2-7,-,CASSLLPTGAYEQYF,TGTGCCAGCAGCTTGTTACCTACAGGGGCCTACGAGCAGTACTTC
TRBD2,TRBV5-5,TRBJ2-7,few,CASSLTGTSSSYEQYF,TGTGCCAGCAGCTTGACCGGGACTAGCAGCTCCTACGAGCAGTACTTC
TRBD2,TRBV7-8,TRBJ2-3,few,CASSLRRERSTDTQYF,TGTGCCAGCAGCTTACGGCGGGAGCGAAGCACAGATACGCAGTATTTT
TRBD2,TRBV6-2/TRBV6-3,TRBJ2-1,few,CASSYSGVAGVQFF,TGTGCCAGCAGTTACTCCGGGGTAGCGGGTGTGCAGTTCTTC
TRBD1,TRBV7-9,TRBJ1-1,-,CASSLVDRGSAFF,TGTGCCAGCAGCTTAGTCGACAGGGGGTCGGCTTTCTTT
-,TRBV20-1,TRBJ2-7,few,CSARGTVDEQYF,TGCAGTGCTAGAGGGACAGTCGACGAGCAGTACTTC
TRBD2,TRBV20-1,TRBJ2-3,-,CSARIAGTSTDTQYF,TGCAGTGCGAGAATAGCGGGAACTAGCACAGATACGCAGTATTTT
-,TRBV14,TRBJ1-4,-,CASSADPTESLFF,TGTGCCAGCAGCGCCGACCCGACGGAGTCACTGTTTTTT
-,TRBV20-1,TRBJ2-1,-,CSAVSTGPLEPYNEQFF,TGCAGTGCTGTCTCCACCGGACCCCTGGAACCCTACAATGAGCAGTTCTTC
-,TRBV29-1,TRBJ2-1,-,CSVDRGGEQFF,TGCAGCGTTGATAGGGGGGGTGAGCAGTTCTTC
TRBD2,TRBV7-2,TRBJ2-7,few,CASTAGVEQYF,TGTGCCAGCACGGCGGGGGTCGAGCAGTACTTC
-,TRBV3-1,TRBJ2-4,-,CASSQSGVKNIQYF,TGTGCCAGCAGCCAATCGGGCGTCAAAAACATTCAGTACTTC
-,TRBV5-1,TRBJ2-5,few,CASSSYTQETQYF,TGCGCCAGCAGCTCCTACACCCAAGAGACCCAGTACTTC
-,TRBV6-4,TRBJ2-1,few,CASSHSGQYNEQFF,TGTGCCAGCAGTCATAGCGGACAGTACAATGAGCAGTTCTTC
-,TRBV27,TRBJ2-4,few,CASSSDGQNIQYF,TGTGCCAGCAGTTCGGACGGACAAAACATTCAGTACTTC
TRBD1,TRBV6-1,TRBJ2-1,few,CASSVTGSNEQFF,TGTGCCAGCAGTGTGACAGGGAGCAATGAGCAGTTCTTC
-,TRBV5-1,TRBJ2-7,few,CASSLDSTSSYEQYF,TGCGCCAGCAGCTTGGACAGCACAAGCTCCTACGAGCAGTACTTC
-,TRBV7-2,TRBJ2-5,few,CASSLESSRGPWTQYF,TGTGCCAGCAGCTTAGAATCTTCCAGGGGTCCGTGGACCCAGTACTTC
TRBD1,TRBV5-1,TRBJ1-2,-,CASSLGAGGSGYTF,TGCGCCAGCAGCTTGGGGGCAGGGGGCTCTGGCTACACCTTC
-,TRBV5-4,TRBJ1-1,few,CASSLAAQGSEAFF,TGTGCCAGCAGCTTGGCCGCGCAGGGGTCTGAAGCTTTCTTT